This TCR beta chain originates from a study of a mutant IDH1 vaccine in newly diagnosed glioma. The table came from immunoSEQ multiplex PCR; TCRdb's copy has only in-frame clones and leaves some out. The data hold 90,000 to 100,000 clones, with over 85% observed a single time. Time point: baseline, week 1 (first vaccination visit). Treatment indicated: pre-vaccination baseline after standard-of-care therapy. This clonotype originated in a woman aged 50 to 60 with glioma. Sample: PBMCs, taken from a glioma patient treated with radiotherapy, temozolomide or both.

For the CDR3, the DNA is TGTGCTAGTGGTTTTGGGAACACCATATATTTT. It is translated as CASGFGNTIYF. The chain employs TRBV12-5 and TRBJ1-3, with D unresolved. Per the germline V gene, CDR1 is LGHNT and CDR2 is FRNRAP. There are 11 residues in the CDR3. V was clipped by 3 bases and J by 7 bases, with 4 bases between them. Complete variable domain (other parts from reference TRBV12-5 and TRBJ1-3): DARVTQTPRHKVTEMGQEVTMRCQPILGHNTVFWYRQTMMQGLELLAYFRNRAPLDDSGMPKDRFSAEMPDATLATLKIQPSEPRDSAVYFCASGFGNTIYFGEGSWLTVV.